This T cell receptor (beta chain) was observed in a study of vaccination and CD4 T cells after COVID-19. Regarding this clonotype: Its antigen remains unidentified.

Treatment here: roughly 11-day PBMC culture with coronavirus spike peptide pools or control peptides (ViraFEST assay). ViraFEST enlarged antigen-specific T cell populations with peptide pools and afterwards sequenced TCRs. Trimming took 3 bases from V and 0 from J, leaving 9 bases between them. The CDR3 extends over 14 amino acids. In germline, CDR1 is DFQATT, CDR2 SNEGSKA (reference sequence). With the Oncomine TCR Beta short-read assay, DNA from cultured CD4+ T cells was sequenced. One entry per CDR3 protein, called by TCRdb with MiXCR from the PCR reads. This sample yields over 10,000 distinct CDR3 sequences, of which around 43% are seen a single time; about 8.5% belongs to the top ten.

The V call is TRBV20-1, the J call TRBJ1-3; a weak D match, TRBD1 (5 bases). This sequence originates from a human donor who had recovered from COVID-19. Material for sequencing was CD4+ T cells from blood, cultured in vitro. The CDR3 sequence is CSARVGTSGNTIYF. The CDR3 coding sequence is TGCAGTGCTAGGGTAGGGACCTCTGGAAACACCATATATTTT.